The 8 T cell receptor beta chains below were found in one sample sequenced in a study of blood T cell repertoires in COVID-19. Assay used: immunoSEQ multiplex PCR; TCRdb lists only in-frame clones, some missing. This table holds approximately 220,000 clones, around 80% found once. Input material: peripheral blood. All receptors derive from a woman in her forties or fifties with acute or convalescent COVID-19.

V gene TRBV6-5 combines with J gene TRBJ1-2; TRBD1 matches at 7 bases. The J segment lost 0 bases and the V segment lost 3 bases, leaving 4 bases of the junction unmatched. The CDR3 sequence is 15 residues long. The V gene's germline CDR1 is MNHEY and CDR2 SVGAGI. The CDR3 spells CASSYSGGTNYGYTF. The CDR3 DNA follows: TGTGCCAGCAGTTATTCAGGGGGGACTAACTATGGCTACACCTTC.

V is TRBV19 and J is TRBJ2-2; TRBD2 might be the D (5 bases). The CDR3 has 13 amino acids. Germline values: CDR1 LNHDA, CDR2 SQIVND (reference sequence). With 7 bases removed from V and 6 bases from J, the gap between germline ends came to 12 bases. The CDR3 DNA reads as TGTGCCAGTAAAGTGGGAGAGGCCGGGGAGCTGTTTTTT. It translates to CASKVGEAGELFF.

J is TRBJ1-2 and V is TRBV13; D might be TRBD1 (6 bases). Between the trimmed V and J ends, which lost 5 bases and 3 bases, there was a span of 13 bases. Per germline, CDR1 PRHDT and CDR2 FYEKMQ (reference sequence). This CDR3 is built from 14 residues. CDR3 nucleotide sequence: TGTGCCAGCAGCCCTAAGGGGGTTTACTATGGCTACACCTTC. Residues: CASSPKGVYYGYTF.

Only a few counts were recorded for this clone. The V gene is TRBV11-3, the J gene TRBJ2-3; 10 bases fit TRBD2. Looked up from germline, CDR1 is SGHNT and CDR2 is YENEEA. The CDR3 totals 15 residues. Trimming removed 1 base from V and 3 bases from J; junction bases left unmatched: 1. The DNA of the CDR3 is TGTGCCAGCAGCTTAGGTAGCGGGAGGACAGATACGCAGTATTTT. This translates into CASSLGSGRTDTQYF.

This chain links TRBV9 with TRBJ2-7, with D possibly matching TRBD1 (6 bases). Germline CDR1 reads SGDLS; CDR2 reads YYNGEE. This CDR3 is 14 amino acids long. V lost 0 bases and J lost 3, with 10 bases in between. The CDR3 region is CASSVGGGRYEQYF. CDR3 in DNA: TGTGCCAGCAGCGTAGGAGGGGGACGCTACGAGCAGTACTTC.

This chain uses TRBV19 with TRBJ2-7; D possibly corresponds to TRBD1 (6 bases). V dropped 3 bases and J dropped 2 bases, with 11 bases sitting between them. Germline CDR1 LNHDA, CDR2 SQIVND (reference sequence). The CDR3 is made up of 14 amino acids. The chain's CDR3 is CASSIQGLTYEQYF. The CDR3 DNA is TGTGCCAGTAGTATCCAGGGGCTGACCTACGAGCAGTACTTC.

The chain combines TRBV28 with TRBJ2-7; D remains ambiguous. Trimming left V 6 bases short and J 6 bases short, with 21 bases between. The CDR3 has 15 amino acids. Germline CDR1 reads MDHEN; CDR2 reads SYDVKM. The CDR3 spells CASSPQFGPNSEQYF. CDR3 DNA: TGTGCCAGCAGCCCCCAATTTGGGCCGAACTCCGAGCAGTACTTC.

The count of this clone is one. The chain recombines TRBV5-1 with TRBJ1-1, with TRBD1 matching over 8 bases. With V trimmed by 0 bases and J by 4 bases, 5 bases remained unmatched. Germline CDR1 SGHRS, CDR2 YFSETQ. The CDR3 length is 15 residues. The CDR3 DNA is TGCGCCAGCAGCTTGGAGGCAGGGGGCATCACTGAAGCTTTCTTT. This encodes CASSLEAGGITEAFF.